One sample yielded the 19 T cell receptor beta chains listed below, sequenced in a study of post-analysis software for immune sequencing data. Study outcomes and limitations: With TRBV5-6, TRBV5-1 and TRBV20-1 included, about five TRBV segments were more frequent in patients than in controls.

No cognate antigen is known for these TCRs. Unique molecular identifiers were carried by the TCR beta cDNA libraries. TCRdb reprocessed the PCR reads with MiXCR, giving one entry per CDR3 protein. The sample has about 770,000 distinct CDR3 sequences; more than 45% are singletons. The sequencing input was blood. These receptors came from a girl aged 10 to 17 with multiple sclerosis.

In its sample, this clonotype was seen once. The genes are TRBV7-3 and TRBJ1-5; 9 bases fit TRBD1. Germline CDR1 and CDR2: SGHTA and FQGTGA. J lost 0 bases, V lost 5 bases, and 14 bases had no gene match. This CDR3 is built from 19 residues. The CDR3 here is CASSPRGQGRVYSNQPQHF. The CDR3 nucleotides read TGTGCCAGCAGCCCGAGGGGACAGGGAAGGGTTTATAGCAATCAGCCCCAGCATTTT. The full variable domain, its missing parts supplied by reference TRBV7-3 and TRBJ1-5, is GAGVSQTPSNKVTEKGKYVELRCDPISGHTALYWYRQSLGQGPEFLIYFQGTGAADDSGLPNDRFFAVRPEGSVSTLKIQRTERGDSAVYLCASSPRGQGRVYSNQPQHFGDGTRLSIL.

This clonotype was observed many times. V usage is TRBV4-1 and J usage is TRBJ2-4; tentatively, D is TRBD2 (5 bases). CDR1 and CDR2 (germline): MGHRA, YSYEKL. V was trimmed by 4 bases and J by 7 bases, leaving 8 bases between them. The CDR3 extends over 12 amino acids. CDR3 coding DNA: TGCGCCAGCAGCCCAGAGGGTAACATTCAGTACTTC. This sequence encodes CASSPEGNIQYF.

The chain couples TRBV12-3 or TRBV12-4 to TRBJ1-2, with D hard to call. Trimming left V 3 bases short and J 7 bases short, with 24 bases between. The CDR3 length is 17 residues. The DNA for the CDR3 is TGTGCCAGCAGTTTCATCGTCCATCACCAACCCGAAGGTGGCTACACCTTC. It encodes CASSFIVHHQPEGGYTF.

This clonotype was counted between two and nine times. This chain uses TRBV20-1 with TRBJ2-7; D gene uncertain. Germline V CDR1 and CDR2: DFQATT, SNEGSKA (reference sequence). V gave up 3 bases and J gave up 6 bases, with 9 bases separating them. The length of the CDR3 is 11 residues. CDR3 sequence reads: CSASAVPEQYF. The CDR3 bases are TGCAGTGCTAGTGCAGTTCCCGAGCAGTACTTC.

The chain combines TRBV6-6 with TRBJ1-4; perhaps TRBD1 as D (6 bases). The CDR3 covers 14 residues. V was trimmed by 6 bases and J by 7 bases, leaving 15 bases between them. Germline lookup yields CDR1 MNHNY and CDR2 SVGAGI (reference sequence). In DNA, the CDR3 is TGTGCCAGCAGCTCAGATCTAGGGGGTGAAAAACTGTTTTTT. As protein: CASSSDLGGEKLFF.

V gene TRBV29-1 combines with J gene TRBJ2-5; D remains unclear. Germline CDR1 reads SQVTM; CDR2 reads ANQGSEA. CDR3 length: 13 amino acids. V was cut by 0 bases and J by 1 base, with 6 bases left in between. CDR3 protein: CSVEDLAQETQYF. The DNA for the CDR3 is TGCAGCGTTGAAGATCTGGCCCAAGAGACCCAGTACTTC.

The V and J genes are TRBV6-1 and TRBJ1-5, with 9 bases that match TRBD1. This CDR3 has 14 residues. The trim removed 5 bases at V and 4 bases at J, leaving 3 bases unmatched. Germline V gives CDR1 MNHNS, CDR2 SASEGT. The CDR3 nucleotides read TGTGCCAGCAGTTGGACAGGGGAAAATCAGCCCCAGCATTTT. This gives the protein CASSWTGENQPQHF.

In DNA, the CDR3 is TGCAGCGTTGACCAGGGACAGGGCCATGGCTACACCTTC. It specifies CSVDQGQGHGYTF. The rearrangement links TRBV29-1 to TRBJ1-2; TRBD1 aligns across 9 bases. V lost 3 bases and J lost 6; bases outside the gene matches: 5. The CDR3 has 13 amino acids. Germline loops: CDR1 SQVTM, CDR2 ANQGSEA.

The CDR3 here is CAISEGLAGVYNEQFF. The CDR3 DNA is TGTGCCATCAGTGAGGGACTAGCGGGGGTTTACAATGAGCAGTTCTTC. The chain links TRBV10-3 to TRBJ2-1, with 13 positions matching TRBD2. The CDR3 spans 16 residues. J was trimmed by 4 bases and V by 2 bases; bases with no gene match: 2. Germline V gene lookup returns CDR1 ENHRY and CDR2 SYGVKD.

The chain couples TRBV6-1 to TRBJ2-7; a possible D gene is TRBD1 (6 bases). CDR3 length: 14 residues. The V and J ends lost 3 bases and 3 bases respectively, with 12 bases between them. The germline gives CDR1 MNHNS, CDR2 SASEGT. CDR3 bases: TGTGCCAGCAGTGACCTACAGGGAATCTACGAGCAGTACTTC. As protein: CASSDLQGIYEQYF.

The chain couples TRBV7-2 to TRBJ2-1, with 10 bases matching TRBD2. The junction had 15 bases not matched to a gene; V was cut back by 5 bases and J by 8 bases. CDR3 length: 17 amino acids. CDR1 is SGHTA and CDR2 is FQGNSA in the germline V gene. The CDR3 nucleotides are TGTGCCAGCAGCGGCGGGGTGGTAGCGGGAGGAGGGCATGAGCAGTTCTTC. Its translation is CASSGGVVAGGGHEQFF.

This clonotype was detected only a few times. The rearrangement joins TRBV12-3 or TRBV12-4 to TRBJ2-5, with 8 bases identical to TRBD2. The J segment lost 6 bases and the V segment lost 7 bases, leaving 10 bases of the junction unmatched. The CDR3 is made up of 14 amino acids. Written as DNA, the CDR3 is TGTGCCAGCACCGAGGGACTAGTGGGAAAGACCCAGTACTTC. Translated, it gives CASTEGLVGKTQYF.

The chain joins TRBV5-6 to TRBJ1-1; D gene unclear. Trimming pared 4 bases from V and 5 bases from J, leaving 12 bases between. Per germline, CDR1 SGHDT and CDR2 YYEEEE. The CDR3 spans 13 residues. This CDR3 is CASSLLTGTEAFF. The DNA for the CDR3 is TGTGCCAGCAGCCTCCTGACGGGTACTGAAGCTTTCTTT.

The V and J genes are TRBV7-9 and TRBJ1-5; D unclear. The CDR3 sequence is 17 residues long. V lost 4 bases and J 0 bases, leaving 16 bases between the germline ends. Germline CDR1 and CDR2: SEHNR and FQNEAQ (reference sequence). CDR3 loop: CASSSSLGEYSNQPQHF. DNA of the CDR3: TGTGCCAGCAGCTCATCGCTAGGAGAATATAGCAATCAGCCCCAGCATTTT.

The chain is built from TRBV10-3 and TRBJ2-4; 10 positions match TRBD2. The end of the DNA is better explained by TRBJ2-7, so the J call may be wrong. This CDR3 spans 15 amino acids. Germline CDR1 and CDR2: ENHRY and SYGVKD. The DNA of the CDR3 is TGTGCCATCAGTGAAAGGACTAGCGGCCCCTACGAGCAGTACTTC. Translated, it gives CAISERTSGPYEQYF.

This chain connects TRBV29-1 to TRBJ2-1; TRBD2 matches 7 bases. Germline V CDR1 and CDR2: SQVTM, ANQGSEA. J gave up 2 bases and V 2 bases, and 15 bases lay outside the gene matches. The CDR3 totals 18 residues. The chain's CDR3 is CSVEPRPLAENTYNEQFF. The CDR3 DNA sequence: TGCAGCGTTGAACCCCGACCTCTAGCGGAAAATACCTACAATGAGCAGTTCTTC.

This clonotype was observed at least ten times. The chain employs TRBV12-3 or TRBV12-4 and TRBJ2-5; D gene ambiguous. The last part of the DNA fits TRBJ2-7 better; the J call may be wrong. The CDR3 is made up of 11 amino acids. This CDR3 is CASSLVNEQYF. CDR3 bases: TGTGCCAGCAGTTTAGTTAACGAGCAGTACTTC.

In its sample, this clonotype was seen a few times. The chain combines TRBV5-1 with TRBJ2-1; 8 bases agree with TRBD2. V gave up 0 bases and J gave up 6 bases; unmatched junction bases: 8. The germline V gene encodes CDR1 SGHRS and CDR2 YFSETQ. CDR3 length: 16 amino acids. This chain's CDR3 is CASSLVVLADGNEQFF. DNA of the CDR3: TGCGCCAGCAGCTTGGTAGTACTAGCGGACGGCAATGAGCAGTTCTTC.

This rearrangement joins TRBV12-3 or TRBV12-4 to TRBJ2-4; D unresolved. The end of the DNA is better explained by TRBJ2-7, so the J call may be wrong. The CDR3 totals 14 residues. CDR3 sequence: CASSLGRFLYEQYF. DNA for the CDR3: TGTGCCAGCAGTTTAGGCAGGTTTCTTTACGAGCAGTACTTC.